The sequence of this T cell receptor beta chain was determined in a study of control samples from healthy donors and cancer patients. This table comes from immunoSEQ multiplex PCR, and its TCRdb copy is limited to in-frame clones, with some not included. The sample holds roughly 100,000 clones; roughly 90% are singletons and the top ten take roughly 19%. This CDR3 region has 16 residues. CDR1 and CDR2 (germline): SGHTA, FQGNSA. Unmatched junction bases numbered 3, after V lost 3 bases and J lost 0 bases. This clonotype originated in a man aged 60-69 years with lung cancer. The chain uses TRBV7-2 and TRBJ2-1, with 9 bases identical to TRBD2. Sequencing used PBMCs. The CDR3 here is CASSFSSGASYNEQFF. The CDR3, as DNA: TGTGCCAGCAGCTTTTCTAGCGGGGCCTCCTACAATGAGCAGTTCTTC.